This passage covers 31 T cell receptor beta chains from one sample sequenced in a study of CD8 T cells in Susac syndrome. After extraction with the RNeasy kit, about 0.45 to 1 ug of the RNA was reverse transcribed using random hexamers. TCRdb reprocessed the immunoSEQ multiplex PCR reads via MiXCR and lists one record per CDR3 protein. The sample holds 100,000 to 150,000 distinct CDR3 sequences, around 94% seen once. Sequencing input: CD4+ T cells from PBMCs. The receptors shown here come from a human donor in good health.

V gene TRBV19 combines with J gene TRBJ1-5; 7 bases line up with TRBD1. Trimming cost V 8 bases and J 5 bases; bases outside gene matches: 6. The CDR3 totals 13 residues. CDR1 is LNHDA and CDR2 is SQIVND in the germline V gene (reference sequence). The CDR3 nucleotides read TGTGCCAGTGGAAGCGACAGGGATCAGCCCCAGCATTTT. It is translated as CASGSDRDQPQHF.

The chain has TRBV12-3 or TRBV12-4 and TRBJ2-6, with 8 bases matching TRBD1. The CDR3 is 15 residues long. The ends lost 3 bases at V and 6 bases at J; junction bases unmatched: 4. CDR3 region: CASSFRTGKANVLTF. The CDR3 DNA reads TGTGCCAGCAGTTTTCGGACAGGGAAGGCCAACGTCCTGACTTTC.

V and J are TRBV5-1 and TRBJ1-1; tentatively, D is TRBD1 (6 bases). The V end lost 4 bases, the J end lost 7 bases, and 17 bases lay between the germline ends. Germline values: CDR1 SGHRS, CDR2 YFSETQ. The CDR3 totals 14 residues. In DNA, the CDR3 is TGCGCCAGCAGCCTAGTGGGGGCACCGGGTGAAGCTTTCTTT. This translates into CASSLVGAPGEAFF.

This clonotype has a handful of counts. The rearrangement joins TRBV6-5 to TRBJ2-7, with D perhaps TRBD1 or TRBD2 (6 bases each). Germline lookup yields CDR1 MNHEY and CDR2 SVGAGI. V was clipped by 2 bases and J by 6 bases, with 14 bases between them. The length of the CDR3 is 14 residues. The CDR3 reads CASSYGGGRPEQYF. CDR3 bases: TGTGCCAGCAGTTACGGAGGGGGGCGCCCCGAGCAGTACTTC.

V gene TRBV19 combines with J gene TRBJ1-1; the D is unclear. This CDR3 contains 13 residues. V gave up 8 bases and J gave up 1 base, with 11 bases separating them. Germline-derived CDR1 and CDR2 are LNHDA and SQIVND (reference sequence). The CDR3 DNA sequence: TGTGCCAGTCGGTGGTGGCCGAACACTGAAGCTTTCTTT. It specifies CASRWWPNTEAFF.

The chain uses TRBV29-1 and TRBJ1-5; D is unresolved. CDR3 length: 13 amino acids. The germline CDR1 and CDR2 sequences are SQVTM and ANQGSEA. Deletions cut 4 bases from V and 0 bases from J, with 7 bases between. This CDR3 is CSVARGSNQPQHF. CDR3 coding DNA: TGCAGCGTTGCTCGGGGTAGCAATCAGCCCCAGCATTTT.

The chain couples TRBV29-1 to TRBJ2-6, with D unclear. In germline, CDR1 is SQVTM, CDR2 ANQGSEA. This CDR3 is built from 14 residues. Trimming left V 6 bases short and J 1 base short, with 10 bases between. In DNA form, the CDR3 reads TGCAGCGTGGCAAAGGCTTCTGGGGCCAACGTCCTGACTTTC. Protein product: CSVAKASGANVLTF.

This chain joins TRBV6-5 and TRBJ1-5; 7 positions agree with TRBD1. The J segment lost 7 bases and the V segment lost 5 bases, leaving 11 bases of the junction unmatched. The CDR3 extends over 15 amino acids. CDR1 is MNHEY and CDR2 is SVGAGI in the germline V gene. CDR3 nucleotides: TGTGCCAGCAGTCTCTTCAGGGGGAGCGGGCAGCCCCAGCATTTT. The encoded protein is CASSLFRGSGQPQHF.

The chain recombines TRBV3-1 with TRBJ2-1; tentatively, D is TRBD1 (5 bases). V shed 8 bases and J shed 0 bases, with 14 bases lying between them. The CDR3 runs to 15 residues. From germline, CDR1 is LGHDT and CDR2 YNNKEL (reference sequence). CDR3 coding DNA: TGTGCCAGCGCCGTCAGGGCGAGCTCCTACAATGAGCAGTTCTTC. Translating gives CASAVRASSYNEQFF.

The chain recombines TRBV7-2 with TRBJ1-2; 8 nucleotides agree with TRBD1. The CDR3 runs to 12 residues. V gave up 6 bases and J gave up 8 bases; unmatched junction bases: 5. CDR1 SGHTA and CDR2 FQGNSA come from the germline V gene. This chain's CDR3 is CASSPRGRGYTF. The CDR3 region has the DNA TGTGCCAGCAGTCCCAGGGGGCGCGGCTACACCTTC.

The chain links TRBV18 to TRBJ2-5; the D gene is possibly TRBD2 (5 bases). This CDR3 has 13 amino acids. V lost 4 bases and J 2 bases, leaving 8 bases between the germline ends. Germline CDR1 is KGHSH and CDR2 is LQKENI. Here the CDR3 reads CASSLRDQETQYF. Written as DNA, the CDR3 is TGTGCCAGCTCACTACGGGATCAAGAGACCCAGTACTTC.

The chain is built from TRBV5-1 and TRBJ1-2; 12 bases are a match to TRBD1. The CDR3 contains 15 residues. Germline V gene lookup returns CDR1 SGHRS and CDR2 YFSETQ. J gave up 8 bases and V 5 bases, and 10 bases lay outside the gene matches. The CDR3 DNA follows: TGCGCCAGCAGGACCGGGACAGGGGGCGCCGGCGGCTACACCTTC. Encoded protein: CASRTGTGGAGGYTF.

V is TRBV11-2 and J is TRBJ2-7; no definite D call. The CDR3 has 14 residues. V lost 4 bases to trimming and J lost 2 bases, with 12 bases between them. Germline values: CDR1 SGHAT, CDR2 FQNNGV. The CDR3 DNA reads TGTGCCAGCAGCTCGTCGGTAGGAACCTACGAGCAGTACTTC. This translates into CASSSSVGTYEQYF.

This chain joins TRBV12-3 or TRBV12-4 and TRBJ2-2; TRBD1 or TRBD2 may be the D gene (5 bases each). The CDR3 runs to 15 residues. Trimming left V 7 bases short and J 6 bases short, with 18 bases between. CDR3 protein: CASTQGLWGSGELFF. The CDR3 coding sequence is TGTGCCAGCACCCAAGGATTATGGGGGTCCGGGGAGCTGTTTTTT.

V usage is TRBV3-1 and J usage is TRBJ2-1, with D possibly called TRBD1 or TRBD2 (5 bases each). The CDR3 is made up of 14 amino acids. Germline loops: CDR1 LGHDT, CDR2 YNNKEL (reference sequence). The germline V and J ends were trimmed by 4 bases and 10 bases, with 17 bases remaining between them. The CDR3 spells CASSRDRGSGEQFF. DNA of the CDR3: TGTGCCAGCAGCCGGGACCGAGGGTCAGGGGAGCAGTTCTTC.

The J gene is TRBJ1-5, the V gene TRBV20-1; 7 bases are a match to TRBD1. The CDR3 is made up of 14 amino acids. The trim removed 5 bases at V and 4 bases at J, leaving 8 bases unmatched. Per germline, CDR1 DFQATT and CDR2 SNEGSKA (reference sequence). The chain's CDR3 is CSAPAGTVNQPQHF. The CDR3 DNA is TGCAGTGCTCCAGCGGGGACAGTGAATCAGCCCCAGCATTTT.

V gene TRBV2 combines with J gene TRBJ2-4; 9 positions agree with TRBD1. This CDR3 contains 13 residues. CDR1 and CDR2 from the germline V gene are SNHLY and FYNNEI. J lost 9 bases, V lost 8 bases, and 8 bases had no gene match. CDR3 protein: CASRPGTGTIQYF. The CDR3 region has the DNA TGTGCCAGCCGTCCAGGGACAGGGACCATTCAGTACTTC. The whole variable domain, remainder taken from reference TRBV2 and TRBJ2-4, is EPEVTQTPSHQVTQMGQEVILRCVPISNHLYFYWYRQILGQKVEFLVSFYNNEISEKSEIFDDQFSVERPDGSNFTLKIRSTKLEDSAMYFCASRPGTGTIQYFGAGTRLSVL.

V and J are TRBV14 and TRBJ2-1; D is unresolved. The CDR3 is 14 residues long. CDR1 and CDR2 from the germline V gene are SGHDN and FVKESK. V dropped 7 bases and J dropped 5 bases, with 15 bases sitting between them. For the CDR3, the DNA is TGTGCCAGCAACCTCTACGGCGGAAACAATGAGCAGTTCTTC. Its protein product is CASNLYGGNNEQFF.

The CDR3 here is CASSETGVETQYF. The CDR3 DNA follows: TGTGCCAGCAGTGAAACAGGGGTGGAGACCCAGTACTTC. The chain links TRBV25-1 to TRBJ2-5; 7 nucleotides match TRBD1. Per the germline V gene, CDR1 is MGHDK and CDR2 is SYGVNS. This CDR3 is 13 amino acids long. After removal of 2 bases from V and 5 bases from J, the junction contained 2 bases not matched to a gene.

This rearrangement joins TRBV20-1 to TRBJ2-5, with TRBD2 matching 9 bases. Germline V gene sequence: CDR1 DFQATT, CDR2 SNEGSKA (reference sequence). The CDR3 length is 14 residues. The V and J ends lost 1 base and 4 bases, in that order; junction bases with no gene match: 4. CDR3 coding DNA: TGCAGTGCTAGAGGGGCACTAGCGGGAGAGACCCAGTACTTC. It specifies CSARGALAGETQYF.

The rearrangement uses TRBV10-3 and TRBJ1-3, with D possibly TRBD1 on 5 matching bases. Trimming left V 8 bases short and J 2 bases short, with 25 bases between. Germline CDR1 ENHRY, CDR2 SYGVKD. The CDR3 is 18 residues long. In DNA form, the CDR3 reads TGTGCCATCCCTCGGGCAGGGAAGTTTTCCGAGACTGGAAACACCATATATTTT. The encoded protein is CAIPRAGKFSETGNTIYF.

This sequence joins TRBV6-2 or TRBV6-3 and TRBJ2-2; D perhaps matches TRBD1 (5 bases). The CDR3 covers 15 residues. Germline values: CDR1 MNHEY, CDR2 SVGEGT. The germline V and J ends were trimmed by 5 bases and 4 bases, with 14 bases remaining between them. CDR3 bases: TGTGCCAGCAGTCCCTCGGCGACAGCCACCGGGGAGCTGTTTTTT. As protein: CASSPSATATGELFF.

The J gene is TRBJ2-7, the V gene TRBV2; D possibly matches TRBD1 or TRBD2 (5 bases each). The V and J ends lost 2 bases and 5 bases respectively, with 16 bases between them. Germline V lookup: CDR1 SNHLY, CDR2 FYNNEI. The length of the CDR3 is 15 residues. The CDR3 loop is CASSEFGTTYDEQYF. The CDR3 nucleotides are TGTGCCAGCAGTGAATTCGGGACGACCTACGACGAGCAGTACTTC.

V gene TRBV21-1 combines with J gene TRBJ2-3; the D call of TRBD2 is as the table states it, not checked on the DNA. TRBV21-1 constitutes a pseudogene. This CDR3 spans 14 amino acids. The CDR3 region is CASRRQGGTDTQYF. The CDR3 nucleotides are TGTGCCAGCCGCAGGCAGGGCGGGACAGATACGCAGTATTTT.

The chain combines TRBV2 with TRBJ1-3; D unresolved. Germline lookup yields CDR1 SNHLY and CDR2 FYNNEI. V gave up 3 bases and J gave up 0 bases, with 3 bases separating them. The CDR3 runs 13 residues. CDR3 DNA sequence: TGTGCCAGCAGTGAGGGCTCTGGAAACACCATATATTTT. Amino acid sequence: CASSEGSGNTIYF.

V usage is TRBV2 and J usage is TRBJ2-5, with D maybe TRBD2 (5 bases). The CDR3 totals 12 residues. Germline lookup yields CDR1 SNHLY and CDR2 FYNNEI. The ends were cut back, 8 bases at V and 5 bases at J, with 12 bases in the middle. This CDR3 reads CASLLDGETQYF. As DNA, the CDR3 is TGTGCCAGCTTACTAGATGGGGAGACCCAGTACTTC.

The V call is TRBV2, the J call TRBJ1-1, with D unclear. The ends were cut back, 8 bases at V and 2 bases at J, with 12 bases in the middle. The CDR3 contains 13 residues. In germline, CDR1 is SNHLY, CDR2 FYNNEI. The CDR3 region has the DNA TGTGCCAGCCTCGCCGAGTACAACACTGAAGCTTTCTTT. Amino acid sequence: CASLAEYNTEAFF.

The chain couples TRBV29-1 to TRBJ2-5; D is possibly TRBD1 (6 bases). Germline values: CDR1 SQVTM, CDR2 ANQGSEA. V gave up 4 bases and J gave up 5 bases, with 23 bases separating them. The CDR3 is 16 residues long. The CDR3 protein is CSVASLWDTPTETQYF. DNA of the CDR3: TGCAGCGTTGCCAGCCTTTGGGACACCCCTACGGAGACCCAGTACTTC.

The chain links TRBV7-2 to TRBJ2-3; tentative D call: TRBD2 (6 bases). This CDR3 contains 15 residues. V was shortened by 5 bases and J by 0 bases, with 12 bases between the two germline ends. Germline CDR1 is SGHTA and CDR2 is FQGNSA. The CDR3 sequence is CASSPRLGSTDTQYF. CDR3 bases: TGTGCCAGCAGCCCCAGACTAGGCAGCACAGATACGCAGTATTTT. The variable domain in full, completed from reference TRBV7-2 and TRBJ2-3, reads GAGVSQSPSNKVTEKGKDVELRCDPISGHTALYWYRQSLGQGLEFLIYFQGNSAPDKSGLPSDRFSAERTGGSVSTLTIQRTQQEDSAVYLCASSPRLGSTDTQYFGPGTRLTVL.

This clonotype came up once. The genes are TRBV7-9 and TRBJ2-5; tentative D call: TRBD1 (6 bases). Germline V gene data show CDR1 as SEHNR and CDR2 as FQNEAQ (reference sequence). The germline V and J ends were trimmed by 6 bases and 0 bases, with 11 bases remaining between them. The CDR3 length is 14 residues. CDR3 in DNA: TGTGCCAGCAGGGGTACAGGGTACCAAGAGACCCAGTACTTC. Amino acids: CASRGTGYQETQYF.

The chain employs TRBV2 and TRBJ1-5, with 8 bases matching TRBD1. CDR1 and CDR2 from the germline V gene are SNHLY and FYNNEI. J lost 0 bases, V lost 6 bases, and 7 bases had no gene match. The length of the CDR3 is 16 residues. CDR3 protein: CASSAKTGDSNQPQHF. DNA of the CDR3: TGTGCCAGCAGCGCAAAGACAGGGGATAGCAATCAGCCCCAGCATTTT.